This record looks at one T cell receptor beta chain sequence and its context. Specified treatment: preoperative locoregional IRX-2 cytokine immunotherapy. Patients received preoperative, locoregional IRX-2 cytokine immunotherapy in a phase Ib study. Profiling relied on immunoSEQ multiplex PCR, and the TCRdb table lists in-frame clones only, not all of them. The data hold around 62,000 clones, with approximately 93% observed a single time. The data belong to a study of preoperative IRX-2 immunotherapy in early breast cancer. Trimming took 5 bases from V and 0 from J, leaving 11 bases between them. The germline V gene encodes CDR1 LNHDA and CDR2 SQIVND (reference sequence). The CDR3 consists of 15 residues.

The chain is built from TRBV19 and TRBJ2-1; D remains unclear. This clonotype originated in a human donor with breast cancer. The sample was collected from a patient treated with IRX-2 immunotherapy. CDR3 sequence: CASSDDSDSYNEQFF. In nucleotides, the CDR3 is TGTGCCAGTAGTGATGACTCCGACTCCTACAATGAGCAGTTCTTC.